A single sample gave rise to the 22 T cell receptor beta chains below, sequenced in a study of Ad26.COV2.S vaccination and SARS-CoV-2 variants. TCRdb's table, derived via immunoSEQ multiplex PCR, lists solely in-frame clones and lacks some. Altogether about 350,000 clones are present, 92% being singletons, with the ten largest covering about 3.8%. Source: peripheral blood, taken after recovery from COVID-19. The origin of the receptors is a human donor who had recovered from COVID-19.

The chain recombines TRBV27 with TRBJ2-7, with 7 bases fitting TRBD1. Germline trimming cut 8 bases from V and 5 bases from J; bases unmatched to any gene: 12. The CDR3 loop spans 14 amino acids. CDR1 MNHEY and CDR2 SMNVEV come from the germline V gene (reference sequence). In nucleotides, the CDR3 is TGTGCCAGCCGCCCTGGGGACAGCCAGAACGAGCAGTACTTC. This encodes CASRPGDSQNEQYF.

V usage is TRBV7-3 and J usage is TRBJ2-1; the D gene is possibly TRBD1 (6 bases). The CDR3 is 16 amino acids. In germline, CDR1 is SGHTA, CDR2 FQGTGA. The V and J ends lost 1 base and 4 bases respectively, with 14 bases between them. This CDR3 reads CASSLNSGTTYNEQFF. In DNA, the CDR3 is TGTGCCAGCAGCTTAAACTCCGGGACAACGTACAATGAGCAGTTCTTC.

The chain couples TRBV7-9 to TRBJ2-2, with 11 bases matching TRBD2. V shed 6 bases, J shed 2 bases, and the junction held 2 bases outside the gene matches. This CDR3 comprises 15 residues. From germline, CDR1 is SEHNR and CDR2 FQNEAQ (reference sequence). CDR3: CASSLAGGNTGELFF. For the CDR3, the DNA is TGTGCCAGCAGTCTAGCGGGGGGAAACACCGGGGAGCTGTTTTTT.

The chain has TRBV9 and TRBJ2-7; TRBD1 matches 7 bases. The junction had 5 bases not matched to a gene; V was cut back by 3 bases and J by 2 bases. CDR1 and CDR2 (germline): SGDLS, YYNGEE. The CDR3 consists of 14 residues. CDR3 sequence reads: CASSGRTGPYEQYF. For the CDR3, the DNA is TGTGCCAGCAGCGGTCGGACAGGACCCTACGAGCAGTACTTC.

A note on this clone: The sample carries other DNA sequences with the same CDR3. The chain uses TRBV2 and TRBJ1-5; D is possibly TRBD1 (5 bases). The CDR3 is made up of 14 amino acids. Germline V gives CDR1 SNHLY, CDR2 FYNNEI. V lost 4 bases and J 1 base, leaving 8 bases between the germline ends. Here the CDR3 reads CASSGRGSNQPQHF. The CDR3 DNA sequence: TGTGCCAGCAGTGGTAGGGGAAGCAATCAGCCCCAGCATTTT.

V and J are TRBV9 and TRBJ1-2, with D uncertain. Trimming took 3 bases from V and 4 from J, leaving 19 bases between them. Germline V lookup: CDR1 SGDLS, CDR2 YYNGEE. The CDR3 spans 16 residues. In nucleotides, the CDR3 is TGTGCCAGCAGCGACCCCCGGGAAGGAGAGAGCTATGGCTACACCTTC. Residues: CASSDPREGESYGYTF.

The J gene is TRBJ2-2, the V gene TRBV4-3; D uncertain. V lost 0 bases and J lost 0, with 11 bases in between. From germline, CDR1 is LGHNA and CDR2 YSLEER. This CDR3 region has 17 residues. The CDR3 nucleotides read TGCGCCAGCAGCCAAGAGCCCCCCCTAACGAACACCGGGGAGCTGTTTTTT. It codes for CASSQEPPLTNTGELFF.

The J gene is TRBJ2-2, the V gene TRBV27; D is ambiguous. Looked up from germline, CDR1 is MNHEY and CDR2 is SMNVEV (reference sequence). This CDR3 comprises 15 residues. Trimming left V 1 base short and J 1 base short, with 7 bases between. The CDR3 sequence is CASSLFSLNTGELFF. The DNA for the CDR3 is TGTGCCAGCAGTTTATTCTCTCTGAACACCGGGGAGCTGTTTTTT.

This sequence joins TRBV27 and TRBJ2-7; perhaps TRBD2 as D (5 bases). CDR3 length: 12 amino acids. Germline assignment: CDR1 MNHEY and CDR2 SMNVEV (reference sequence). The V end lost 8 bases, the J end lost 0 bases, and 8 bases lay between the germline ends. The CDR3 region is CASQGSSYEQYF. As DNA, the CDR3 is TGTGCCAGCCAAGGGAGCTCCTACGAGCAGTACTTC.

The V gene is TRBV7-9, the J gene TRBJ1-4; no clear D gene. From germline, CDR1 is SEHNR and CDR2 FQNEAQ (reference sequence). Trimming removed 3 bases from V and 14 bases from J, with 28 bases in between. The CDR3 is 17 amino acids. The CDR3 DNA is TGTGCCAGCAGCTTTCCCAATAGTGGGCAACCCTGGGCAGGTCTGTTTTTT. Translation: CASSFPNSGQPWAGLFF.

The V and J genes are TRBV7-8 and TRBJ1-6, with unresolved D. V lost 0 bases, J lost 0 bases, and 9 bases lay in between. The CDR3 length is 17 residues. Germline V gene lookup returns CDR1 SGHVS and CDR2 FQNEAQ. CDR3 region: CASSLAPGSSYNSPLHF. Here the CDR3 DNA reads TGTGCCAGCAGCTTAGCACCTGGGAGCTCCTATAATTCACCCCTCCACTTT. The full variable domain, its missing parts supplied by reference TRBV7-8 and TRBJ1-6, is GAGVSQSPRYKVAKRGQDVALRCDPISGHVSLFWYQQALGQGPEFLTYFQNEAQLDKSGLPSDRFFAERPEGSVSTLKIQRTQQEDSAVYLCASSLAPGSSYNSPLHFGNGTRLTVT.

This chain connects TRBV7-2 to TRBJ2-3, with 11 bases that match TRBD1. Trimming at V came to 4 bases and at J to 2 bases, leaving 2 bases not matched to a gene. Germline assignment: CDR1 SGHTA and CDR2 FQGNSA. This CDR3 has 15 amino acids. The CDR3 protein is CASSWTGGPTDTQYF. CDR3 sequence (DNA): TGTGCCAGCAGCTGGACAGGGGGCCCCACAGATACGCAGTATTTT.

Only one count was recorded for this clone. The chain has TRBV6-2 or TRBV6-3 and TRBJ2-7; 10 nucleotides align to TRBD1. After removal of 2 bases from V and 5 bases from J, the junction contained 12 bases not matched to a gene. Germline CDR1 reads MNHEY; CDR2 reads SVGEGT. The CDR3 extends over 17 amino acids. Here the CDR3 reads CASSYPTSGTGVDEQYF. CDR3 DNA: TGTGCCAGCAGTTACCCTACTTCCGGGACAGGGGTGGACGAGCAGTACTTC.

This chain joins TRBV11-2 and TRBJ2-5; 7 bases align to TRBD2. The end of the DNA aligns better with TRBJ2-7, so the J call may be wrong. The germline V gene encodes CDR1 SGHAT and CDR2 FQNNGV. The CDR3 runs 13 residues. The CDR3, as DNA: TGTGCCAGCAGCGTAGCGGGCGCCTACGAGCAGTACTTC. This gives the protein CASSVAGAYEQYF.

The chain recombines TRBV12-5 with TRBJ1-2; no firm D call. The germline V and J ends were trimmed by 3 bases and 8 bases, with 13 bases remaining between them. Germline V gene sequence: CDR1 LGHNT, CDR2 FRNRAP. The CDR3 runs 13 residues. Here the CDR3 DNA reads TGTGCTAGTGGTTTAGCACCCCCTTTAGGCTACACCTTC. It codes for CASGLAPPLGYTF.

The CDR3 loop is CASSAGTTFTDTQYF. Here the CDR3 DNA reads TGCGCCAGCAGCGCCGGGACTACGTTCACAGATACGCAGTATTTT. The chain carries TRBV10-1 and TRBJ2-3, with 7 bases aligning to TRBD2. V was pared by 6 bases and J by 2 bases, with 8 bases of the junction left unmatched. Germline-derived CDR1 and CDR2 are WNHNN and SYGVQD (reference sequence). This CDR3 comprises 15 residues.

The genes are TRBV6-5 and TRBJ2-7; TRBD1 aligns across 8 bases. The CDR3 totals 14 residues. The germline gives CDR1 MNHEY, CDR2 SVGAGI. The junction had 2 bases not matched to a gene; V was cut back by 4 bases and J by 0 bases. In DNA, the CDR3 is TGTGCCAGCAGTTTACAGGGGGGCTCCTACGAGCAGTACTTC. Amino acids: CASSLQGGSYEQYF.

A single count supports this clone. The rearrangement links TRBV27 to TRBJ1-1, with 10 bases matching TRBD1. Per germline, CDR1 MNHEY and CDR2 SMNVEV (reference sequence). V was clipped by 5 bases and J by 5 bases; unmatched bases: 11. This CDR3 has 16 residues. Here the CDR3 reads CASSQRDRGWKTEAFF. CDR3 sequence (DNA): TGTGCCAGCAGTCAACGGGACAGGGGCTGGAAAACTGAAGCTTTCTTT.

The J gene is TRBJ2-1, the V gene TRBV18; D is undetermined. This CDR3 is 11 amino acids long. The V end was cut by 3 bases, the J end by 8 bases, with 5 bases between. Germline CDR1 KGHSH, CDR2 LQKENI. CDR3 bases: TGTGCCAGCTCACCGGCATATGAGCAGTTCTTC. Protein sequence: CASSPAYEQFF. Full variable domain (missing parts from reference TRBV18 and TRBJ2-1): NAGVMQNPRHLVRRRGQEARLRCSPMKGHSHVYWYRQLPEEGLKFMVYLQKENIIDESGMPKERFSAEFPKEGPSILRIQQVVRGDSAAYFCASSPAYEQFFGPGTRLTVL.

This chain uses TRBV4-3 with TRBJ1-2; 8 bases line up with TRBD1. The CDR3 extends over 15 amino acids. With 3 bases clipped from V and 4 bases from J, the junction kept 7 bases outside the gene matches. Germline CDR1 and CDR2: LGHNA and YSLEER. The DNA of the CDR3 is TGCGCCAGCAGCCACCCGGACAGGGCCGGCTATGGCTACACCTTC. Amino acids: CASSHPDRAGYGYTF.

This chain connects TRBV4-3 to TRBJ1-1; D is unresolved. Trimming shortened V by 0 bases and J by 1 base, and 9 bases separated the two germline ends. CDR1 and CDR2 from the germline V gene are LGHNA and YSLEER. The CDR3 spans 15 residues. The CDR3 DNA reads as TGCGCCAGCAGCCAAGACTTGTGGGGGAACACTGAAGCTTTCTTT. Translating gives CASSQDLWGNTEAFF.

This chain connects TRBV25-1 to TRBJ1-3, with a possible D match to TRBD1 (6 bases). V was cut by 7 bases and J by 2 bases, with 15 bases left in between. CDR3 length: 15 amino acids. Per germline, CDR1 MGHDK and CDR2 SYGVNS. The CDR3 DNA reads TGTGCCAGCACCCCACAGGGAACCGCTGGAAACACCATATATTTT. Amino acids: CASTPQGTAGNTIYF.